A selection of T cell receptor beta chains follows, all from one sample in a study of T cell changes during pregnancy in multiple sclerosis. Profiling relied on immunoSEQ multiplex PCR, and the TCRdb table lists in-frame clones only, not all of them. The profile shows about 110,000 clones, around 90% of them singletons. Sequenced material: peripheral blood, taken before pregnancy. These receptors were obtained from a female donor with multiple sclerosis, enrolled in a pregnancy study. CDR3s include the opening cysteine and the closing phenylalanine or tryptophan. D genes are given only for firm matches. Size values are once, few and many counts, or a class for expanded clones, and some rows have none.

len,d_gene,v_gene,abundance,j_gene,CDR3aa,CDR3nt
14,.,TRBV7-9,once,TRBJ1-5,CASSLPRGDQPQHF,TGTGCCAGCAGCTTGCCCAGGGGAGATCAGCCCCAGCATTTT
13,.,TRBV5-1,.,TRBJ1-1,CASSTGYNTEAFF,TGCGCCAGCAGTACAGGGTATAACACTGAAGCTTTCTTT
14,.,TRBV7-6,.,TRBJ2-5,CASSLGTTQETQYF,TGTGCCAGCAGCTTAGGGACAACACAAGAGACCCAGTACTTC
15,TRBD1,TRBV6-1,.,TRBJ1-6,CASSATGLDNSPLHF,TGTGCCAGCAGTGCGACAGGGCTTGATAATTCACCCCTCCACTTT
15,TRBD1,TRBV6-6,.,TRBJ2-2,CASRSGQGGVGELFF,TGTGCCAGCAGATCGGGACAGGGGGGCGTCGGGGAGCTGTTTTTT
17,.,TRBV18,.,TRBJ1-1,CASSPSREMLLNTEAFF,TGTGCCAGCTCACCGAGTCGGGAGATGCTATTGAACACTGAAGCTTTCTTT
13,.,TRBV2,.,TRBJ2-3,CASSRTDTDTQYF,TGTGCCAGCAGTCGCACAGACACAGATACGCAGTATTTT
17,TRBD2,TRBV18,.,TRBJ2-5,CASSPNPRTSGTPPQYF,TGTGCCAGCTCACCCAACCCTCGGACTAGCGGAACCCCCCCCCAGTACTTC
16,TRBD1,TRBV6-1,.,TRBJ2-7,CASSENPGQGVDEQYF,TGTGCCAGCAGTGAAAACCCGGGACAGGGGGTCGACGAGCAGTACTTC
17,.,TRBV27,.,TRBJ2-1,CASSLNTGSPSYNEQFF,TGTGCCAGCAGTTTAAACACCGGGAGCCCATCCTACAATGAGCAGTTCTTC
17,TRBD1,TRBV7-6,.,TRBJ1-1,CASSLGQGLMMNTEAFF,TGTGCCAGCAGCTTAGGACAGGGGCTAATGATGAACACTGAAGCTTTCTTT
13,.,TRBV5-1,.,TRBJ1-2,CASSLRGNYGYTF,TGCGCCAGCAGCCTAAGGGGCAACTATGGCTACACCTTC
15,TRBD1,TRBV27,.,TRBJ1-4,CASSLYSDRGRKLFF,TGTGCCAGCAGTTTATACTCCGACAGGGGGCGAAAACTGTTTTTT
16,.,TRBV5-5,once,TRBJ1-1,CASSAHHRAWGTEAFF,TGTGCCAGCAGCGCACACCACAGGGCTTGGGGCACTGAAGCTTTCTTT